One and the same sample provided the 21 T cell receptor beta chains below, sequenced in a study of T-cell memory formation after mild COVID-19. Each CDR3 protein is one row after TCRdb ran MiXCR on the 5' RACE reads. The table lists approximately 400,000 distinct CDR3 sequences, roughly 17% of them singletons. Sequencing input: PBMCs or a T cell subset sorted from them (not recorded which). Receptors were obtained from a man younger than 30 who had mild COVID-19 (a few samples of this study predate the infection). Cell type and time point are not known.

In its sample, this clonotype was seen a few times. This chain uses TRBV24-1 with TRBJ2-5, with 8 bases fitting TRBD2. Germline CDR1 reads KGHDR; CDR2 reads SFDVKD. The length of the CDR3 is 15 residues. V shed 3 bases, J shed 2 bases, and the junction held 4 bases outside the gene matches. CDR3 nucleotide sequence: TGTGCCACCAGTGATGGGAGCGGGGGACAAGAGACCCAGTACTTC. Encoded protein: CATSDGSGGQETQYF.

V gene TRBV9 combines with J gene TRBJ1-1; D is undetermined. The CDR3 runs to 16 residues. The germline CDR1 and CDR2 sequences are SGDLS and YYNGEE. V lost 2 bases and J lost 0, with 14 bases in between. Written as DNA, the CDR3 is TGTGCCAGCAGCGTCCGGCAGGATTCCATGAACACTGAAGCTTTCTTT. Residues: CASSVRQDSMNTEAFF.

This rearrangement joins TRBV20-1 to TRBJ2-1; D might be TRBD2 (7 bases). Germline values: CDR1 DFQATT, CDR2 SNEGSKA (reference sequence). The CDR3 has 16 amino acids. Deletions cut 6 bases from V and 0 bases from J, with 18 bases between. CDR3 nucleotides: TGCAGTGCCCCCGGCTGGCGGGGGCTCTCCTACAATGAGCAGTTCTTC. Protein sequence: CSAPGWRGLSYNEQFF.

This chain joins TRBV3-1 and TRBJ2-2, with 7 bases lining up with TRBD2. J gave up 0 bases and V 6 bases, and 7 bases lay outside the gene matches. Germline-derived CDR1 and CDR2 are LGHDT and YNNKEL (reference sequence). The CDR3 contains 16 residues. The CDR3 DNA follows: TGTGCCAGCAGTCCAACGGCGGGGGCGAACACCGGGGAGCTGTTTTTT. Its translation is CASSPTAGANTGELFF. The entire variable domain, with the rest obtained from reference TRBV3-1 and TRBJ2-2, is as follows: DTAVSQTPKYLVTQMGNDKSIKCEQNLGHDTMYWYKQDSKKFLKIMFSYNNKELIINETVPNRFSPKSPDKAHLNLHINSLELGDSAVYFCASSPTAGANTGELFFGEGSRLTVL.

The J gene is TRBJ1-2, the V gene TRBV4-1; tentatively, D is TRBD1 (5 bases). The V gene lost 8 bases and the J gene lost 6 bases, with 22 bases spanning the gap. Per the germline V gene, CDR1 is MGHRA and CDR2 is YSYEKL. The CDR3 sequence is 15 residues long. For the CDR3, the DNA is TGCGCCAGCCGGCGGACCCTCAGGGAGTTCGATGGCTACACCTTC. It yields the protein CASRRTLREFDGYTF.

This clonotype occurred a few times. The V and J genes are TRBV7-2 and TRBJ2-1, with 7 positions matching TRBD2. Unmatched junction bases numbered 8, after V lost 5 bases and J lost 4 bases. The CDR3 consists of 15 residues. Germline lookup yields CDR1 SGHTA and CDR2 FQGNSA. CDR3 nucleotides: TGTGCCAGCAGCCGGGGGAGGGGCGGTTACAATGAGCAGTTCTTC. Its protein is CASSRGRGGYNEQFF. The full variable domain, rest sourced from reference TRBV7-2 and TRBJ2-1, is GAGVSQSPSNKVTEKGKDVELRCDPISGHTALYWYRQSLGQGLEFLIYFQGNSAPDKSGLPSDRFSAERTGGSVSTLTIQRTQQEDSAVYLCASSRGRGGYNEQFFGPGTRLTVL.

This clonotype was counted ten times or more. The V and J genes are TRBV4-2 and TRBJ1-4; 9 bases fit TRBD1. This CDR3 region has 15 residues. Germline V gives CDR1 LGHNA, CDR2 YNFKEQ. V shed 1 base and J 8 bases; nucleotides not matched to a gene: 5. The CDR3 DNA is TGTGCCAGCAGCCAAGGGGGGACAGGGAGCGAAAAACTGTTTTTT. This gives the protein CASSQGGTGSEKLFF.

This clonotype was counted a few times. V and J are TRBV30 and TRBJ2-3; TRBD2 matches at 10 bases. J gave up 6 bases and V 4 bases, and 13 bases lay outside the gene matches. The germline gives CDR1 GTSNPN, CDR2 SVGIG (reference sequence). This CDR3 is built from 16 residues. DNA of the CDR3: TGTGCCTGGACAACCTCTGTAGCGGGGGGCGCGGATACGCAGTATTTT. This sequence encodes CAWTTSVAGGADTQYF.

The chain combines TRBV4-1 with TRBJ1-5, with D possibly matching TRBD1 (6 bases). The V end was cut by 4 bases, the J end by 6 bases, with 16 bases between. Per germline, CDR1 MGHRA and CDR2 YSYEKL. The length of the CDR3 is 15 residues. This CDR3 reads CASSPMGEGGQPQHF. In DNA, the CDR3 is TGCGCCAGCAGCCCAATGGGTGAGGGGGGTCAGCCCCAGCATTTT.

V and J are TRBV7-9 and TRBJ2-7; 14 bases match TRBD2. Germline V CDR1 and CDR2: SEHNR, FQNEAQ (reference sequence). The V gene end was trimmed by 3 bases and the J gene end by 4 bases; junction bases not matched to a gene: 14. The CDR3 is 19 residues long. Here the CDR3 reads CASSFIIRGTSGGQYEQYV. DNA for the CDR3: TGTGCCAGCAGCTTCATAATCCGTGGGACTAGCGGGGGACAATACGAGCAGTACGTC.

The rearrangement links TRBV3-1 to TRBJ1-5, with TRBD1 matching 8 bases. Trimming removed 2 bases from V and 7 bases from J; junction bases left unmatched: 4. CDR1 and CDR2 (germline): LGHDT, YNNKEL (reference sequence). The length of the CDR3 is 14 residues. The DNA of the CDR3 is TGTGCCAGCAGCCAACAGGGGGCTGGCCAGCCCCAGCATTTT. Translating gives CASSQQGAGQPQHF.

This clonotype was recorded at least ten times. The chain has TRBV2 and TRBJ1-2; weak D call: TRBD1 (5 bases). Germline V gene lookup returns CDR1 SNHLY and CDR2 FYNNEI. The CDR3 is 12 amino acids. V dropped 3 bases and J dropped 5 bases, with 7 bases sitting between them. Here the CDR3 DNA reads TGTGCCAGCAGTGAGGGGGGATATGGCTACACCTTC. Protein product: CASSEGGYGYTF. The full variable domain, with the rest looked up from reference TRBV2 and TRBJ1-2, is EPEVTQTPSHQVTQMGQEVILRCVPISNHLYFYWYRQILGQKVEFLVSFYNNEISEKSEIFDDQFSVERPDGSNFTLKIRSTKLEDSAMYFCASSEGGYGYTFGSGTRLTVV.

The chain employs TRBV7-9 and TRBJ1-2; D not resolved. Trimming shortened V by 10 bases and J by 4 bases, and 16 bases separated the two germline ends. The CDR3 has 13 residues. Germline CDR1 reads SEHNR; CDR2 reads FQNEAQ (reference sequence). The CDR3 region is CAISRGQGYGYTF. The CDR3 bases are TGTGCCATAAGTCGTGGGCAAGGCTATGGCTACACCTTC.

CDR3 region: CASSINTRGFFF. CDR3 coding DNA: TGTGCCAGCAGTATCAACACCCGGGGTTTTTTCTTT. The gene calls are TRBV12-3 or TRBV12-4 and TRBJ1-1; no clear D gene. The V end was cut by 5 bases, the J end by 13 bases, with 17 bases between. CDR3 length: 12 residues.

This clonotype was detected a few times. The J gene is TRBJ1-2, the V gene TRBV6-5, with TRBD1 identical over 7 bases. The CDR3 is 12 residues long. The V gene end was trimmed by 5 bases and the J gene end by 9 bases; junction bases not matched to a gene: 6. The germline gives CDR1 MNHEY, CDR2 SVGAGI. The CDR3 DNA is TGTGCCAGCAGTCAGACAGGGAAGAGCTACACCTTC. Encoded protein: CASSQTGKSYTF.

In its sample, this clonotype was seen a few times. The chain uses TRBV10-3 and TRBJ2-3; D call uncertain. Per germline, CDR1 ENHRY and CDR2 SYGVKD. The CDR3 length is 15 residues. V gave up 2 bases and J gave up 0 bases, with 9 bases separating them. This chain's CDR3 is CAISEAQASTDTQYF. In DNA, the CDR3 is TGTGCCATCAGTGAGGCGCAGGCGAGCACAGATACGCAGTATTTT.

This chain uses TRBV20-1 with TRBJ1-5; D call uncertain. Trimming shortened V by 5 bases and J by 7 bases, and 15 bases separated the two germline ends. The CDR3 is 13 amino acids. CDR1 and CDR2 from the germline V gene are DFQATT and SNEGSKA (reference sequence). Here the CDR3 DNA reads TGCAGTGCTCCCACGTCCGGTAGCCAGCCCCAGCATTTT. Translation: CSAPTSGSQPQHF.

The V call is TRBV2, the J call TRBJ2-5; 7 positions match TRBD1. The trim removed 4 bases at V and 5 bases at J, leaving 13 bases unmatched. Germline V gives CDR1 SNHLY, CDR2 FYNNEI. This CDR3 contains 16 residues. The CDR3 bases are TGTGCCAGCAGTGTTGGGCAGGGGGTAAGGTCCGAGACCCAGTACTTC. Translating it yields CASSVGQGVRSETQYF. Based on the CDR3 plus reference TRBV2 and TRBJ2-5, the full variable domain is EPEVTQTPSHQVTQMGQEVILRCVPISNHLYFYWYRQILGQKVEFLVSFYNNEISEKSEIFDDQFSVERPDGSNFTLKIRSTKLEDSAMYFCASSVGQGVRSETQYFGPGTRLLVL.

This clonotype came up a few times. This chain uses TRBV2 with TRBJ2-3, with D perhaps matching TRBD2 (6 bases). Trimming shortened V by 4 bases and J by 3 bases, and 14 bases separated the two germline ends. CDR3 length: 15 residues. Germline CDR1 SNHLY, CDR2 FYNNEI. CDR3 sequence (DNA): TGTGCCAGCAGTGTAGGGAAGGCGGGAACAGATACGCAGTATTTT. As protein: CASSVGKAGTDTQYF.

This clonotype was picked up a small number of times. V gene TRBV5-1 combines with J gene TRBJ2-2; possible D gene TRBD2, 6 bases. Trimming took off 0 bases at V and 6 bases at J, with 12 bases between the two ends. The germline V gene encodes CDR1 SGHRS and CDR2 YFSETQ. CDR3 size: 15 residues. CDR3 in amino acids: CASSLAGVGAGELFF. In nucleotides, the CDR3 is TGCGCCAGCAGCTTGGCGGGGGTCGGGGCCGGGGAGCTGTTTTTT.

Here the CDR3 reads CASSYMLGYGTEAFF. In DNA, the CDR3 is TGTGCCAGCAGTTACATGCTCGGGTATGGCACTGAAGCTTTCTTT. The rearrangement joins TRBV6-2 or TRBV6-3 to TRBJ1-1; D gene ambiguous. Germline CDR1 reads MNHEY; CDR2 reads SVGEGT. The CDR3 totals 15 residues. Trimming pared 2 bases from V and 4 bases from J, leaving 14 bases between.